This T cell receptor beta chain was recovered during a study of CXCR3-negative and CXCR3-positive naive CD8 T cells. Study at large: The total count of TRB reads reached 110 million to 150 million, and each library contributed about 1.5 +/- 0.3 million.

CDR3 length: 12 residues. Germline CDR1 MNHEY, CDR2 SMNVEV (reference sequence). Regarding the study as a whole: CXCR3-positive naive cells carried more hydrophobic TRB CDR3s than CXCR3-negative ones. Surface CD5 matched across naive subsets, and TRB CDR3 properties served to infer TCR strength.

Researchers prepared the TRB cDNA libraries using 5' RACE with UMI labels. TCRdb re-called the 5' RACE reads and catalogs CDR3 proteins one per entry, DNA excluded. The data show approximately 130,000 distinct CDR3 sequences, and the top ten clones hold 0.41%. Of note for this clonotype: What it binds is unknown.

What was sequenced was naive CXCR3+ CD8+ T cells from blood. Documented subset: CD45RO-CCR7+CD27+CD95- naive CD8+ T cells expressing CXCR3 (TNR3+). V gene TRBV27 combines with J gene TRBJ2-1. This TCR was sampled from a human donor in good health. Some clones in this sample may be carry-over from other donors' samples. This CDR3 reads CASSLGNNEQFF.